One and the same sample provided the 22 T cell receptor beta chains below, sequenced in a study of T cell responses to AZD1222 COVID-19 vaccine (TCRdb year 2021). The library was produced with the immunoSEQ multiplex PCR assay. The source is immuneACCESS, and TCRdb retained only in-frame sequences with V and J called. Part of the clones is not carried over; for the studies checked, unresolved V genes explain less than half of this, and the remainder is unexplained. Here the sample has 70,000 to 95,000 clones; 80% to 95% occur a single time. The top ten clones comprise approximately 30% of the sample. This sample's time point label indicates: about 28 days (+/-7) after the second vaccine dose. Specimen: peripheral blood, collected 28 days after the second AZD1222 dose. The receptors derive from an adult who received the AZD1222 COVID-19 vaccine.

CDR3 residues: CASRLGQGTDTQYF. DNA for the CDR3: TGTGCCAGCAGGCTAGGACAGGGCACAGATACGCAGTATTTT. The V call is TRBV6-5, the J call TRBJ2-3, with 7 bases identical to TRBD1. The CDR3 is 14 residues long. Germline CDR1 reads MNHEY; CDR2 reads SVGAGI. The ends lost 6 bases at V and 1 base at J; junction bases unmatched: 4.

The chain joins TRBV9 to TRBJ1-6, with TRBD1 as a possible D gene (5 bases). Between the trimmed V and J ends, which lost 1 base and 4 bases, there was a span of 6 bases. CDR3 length: 14 amino acids. The germline V gene encodes CDR1 SGDLS and CDR2 YYNGEE. DNA for the CDR3: TGTGCCAGCAGCGTACAGGGTTATAATTCACCCCTCCACTTT. Translation gives CASSVQGYNSPLHF.

The rearrangement joins TRBV28 to TRBJ2-3; no clear D. In germline, CDR1 is MDHEN, CDR2 SYDVKM. The CDR3 has 15 amino acids. The ends were cut back, 6 bases at V and 1 base at J, with 14 bases in the middle. Here the CDR3 DNA reads TGTGCCAGCAGCCTGAAGGGTACCGGCACAGATACGCAGTATTTT. Its protein product is CASSLKGTGTDTQYF.

The gene calls are TRBV7-2 and TRBJ2-7, with 12 positions matching TRBD2. Looked up from germline, CDR1 is SGHTA and CDR2 is FQGNSA. Unmatched junction bases numbered 2, after V lost 4 bases and J lost 4 bases. The CDR3 runs 14 residues. The CDR3 region has the DNA TGTGCCAGCAGCTCCGGACTAGCGGGATACGAGCAGTACTTC. Translation gives CASSSGLAGYEQYF.

The gene calls are TRBV27 and TRBJ2-4, with 9 bases fitting TRBD1. V shed 4 bases, J shed 1 base, and the junction held 8 bases outside the gene matches. Per germline, CDR1 MNHEY and CDR2 SMNVEV (reference sequence). The CDR3 extends over 17 amino acids. Written as DNA, the CDR3 is TGTGCCAGCAGTTCGTCCAACAGGGGGCTGGCCAAAAACATTCAGTACTTC. It specifies CASSSSNRGLAKNIQYF.

The chain employs TRBV4-2 and TRBJ1-4, with 11 positions matching TRBD1. Germline V CDR1 and CDR2: LGHNA, YNFKEQ. Unmatched junction bases numbered 5, after V lost 4 bases and J lost 7 bases. This CDR3 contains 15 residues. The CDR3 sequence: CASSPSGTGGEKLFF. CDR3 bases: TGTGCCAGCAGCCCCTCCGGGACAGGGGGTGAAAAACTGTTTTTT.

The rearrangement joins TRBV11-2 to TRBJ2-7; D gene ambiguous. Between the trimmed V and J ends, which lost 1 base and 0 bases, there was a span of 7 bases. This CDR3 has 14 residues. Germline V CDR1 and CDR2: SGHAT, FQNNGV. In DNA, the CDR3 is TGTGCCAGCAGCTTAGGGAGACACTCCTACGAGCAGTACTTC. Translation: CASSLGRHSYEQYF.

The rearrangement joins TRBV5-8 to TRBJ1-1; 9 bases are shared with TRBD1. In germline, CDR1 is SGHTS, CDR2 YDEGEE. With V trimmed by 4 bases and J by 3 bases, 10 bases remained unmatched. The CDR3 sequence is 16 residues long. CDR3 residues: CASSAGTGRFDTEAFF. The CDR3 region has the DNA TGTGCCAGCAGCGCTGGGACAGGGCGGTTCGACACTGAAGCTTTCTTT.

CDR3 sequence (DNA): TGTGCCAGCTCATCGCCGCCGTTTCGTGTTGCCTTTAAGTATGGCTACACCTTC. It translates to CASSSPPFRVAFKYGYTF. The V gene is TRBV18, the J gene TRBJ1-2; D gene unclear. V lost 5 bases and J lost 5, with 27 bases in between. In germline, CDR1 is KGHSH, CDR2 LQKENI. The CDR3 totals 18 residues. Together with reference TRBV18 and TRBJ1-2, the CDR3 gives the full variable domain: NAGVMQNPRHLVRRRGQEARLRCSPMKGHSHVYWYRQLPEEGLKFMVYLQKENIIDESGMPKERFSAEFPKEGPSILRIQQVVRGDSAAYFCASSSPPFRVAFKYGYTFGSGTRLTVV.

V and J are TRBV11-2 and TRBJ2-1; 9 nucleotides align to TRBD1. The V gene's germline CDR1 is SGHAT and CDR2 FQNNGV. This CDR3 contains 15 residues. V shed 6 bases and J 15 bases; nucleotides not matched to a gene: 18. The CDR3 nucleotides are TGTGCCAGCAGAACACCGGGACAGGGTTTTAACAAGGTGTTCTTC. Translation: CASRTPGQGFNKVFF.

The chain recombines TRBV10-3 with TRBJ2-7; D unclear. The CDR3 runs 11 residues. Trimming removed 11 bases from V and 0 bases from J, with 8 bases in between. Germline V gene data show CDR1 as ENHRY and CDR2 as SYGVKD. In DNA form, the CDR3 reads TGTGCCTCGACAAGCTCCTACGAGCAGTACTTC. It is translated as CASTSSYEQYF.

The table lists this clone with a few counts. Additional DNA sequences in this sample encode the identical CDR3. The genes are TRBV7-9 and TRBJ2-7; TRBD1 is a possible D gene (6 bases). Germline V CDR1 and CDR2: SEHNR, FQNEAQ (reference sequence). Trimming stripped 5 bases from V and 4 bases from J, with 9 bases between. The CDR3 is made up of 12 amino acids. The CDR3 sequence is CASSPTGYEQYF. CDR3 in DNA: TGTGCCAGCAGCCCTACAGGGTACGAGCAGTACTTC.

The genes are TRBV7-6 and TRBJ2-7; possibly TRBD1 for D (5 bases). Germline CDR1 and CDR2: SGHVS and FNYEAQ. V dropped 0 bases and J dropped 0 bases, with 15 bases sitting between them. There are 17 residues in the CDR3. The CDR3 protein is CASSLAQDSLSSYEQYF. The DNA of the CDR3 is TGTGCCAGCAGCTTAGCCCAAGACAGCCTGAGCTCCTACGAGCAGTACTTC.

The gene calls are TRBV25-1 and TRBJ2-5; D call uncertain. This CDR3 region has 13 residues. In germline, CDR1 is MGHDK, CDR2 SYGVNS. The V end was cut by 1 base, the J end by 3 bases, with 6 bases between. The CDR3 region has the DNA TGTGCCAGCAGTGAATTTCCGGAAGAGACCCAGTACTTC. This translates into CASSEFPEETQYF.

The rearrangement links TRBV19 to TRBJ2-4; no clear D. CDR1 is LNHDA, CDR2 SQIVND, per germline (reference sequence). V lost 5 bases and J lost 3, with 14 bases in between. The CDR3 spans 15 residues. The CDR3 spells CASSLQGYGKNIQYF. CDR3 DNA: TGTGCCAGTAGTTTGCAAGGGTACGGCAAAAACATTCAGTACTTC.

The rearrangement links TRBV6-1 to TRBJ2-5; no reliable D call. The CDR3 covers 17 residues. The germline V and J ends were trimmed by 4 bases and 1 base, with 19 bases remaining between them. The V gene's germline CDR1 is MNHNS and CDR2 SASEGT. The chain's CDR3 is CASSVPDITSVQETQYF. The CDR3 coding sequence is TGTGCCAGCAGTGTTCCCGACATAACCAGCGTCCAAGAGACCCAGTACTTC.

This clone appeared a few times. This chain connects TRBV6-5 to TRBJ1-1, with no clear D. Germline CDR1 is MNHEY and CDR2 is SVGAGI. This CDR3 contains 13 residues. V was shortened by 4 bases and J by 3 bases, with 9 bases between the two germline ends. The CDR3 sequence is CASSFVSHTEAFF. CDR3 bases: TGTGCCAGCAGTTTCGTAAGTCACACTGAAGCTTTCTTT.

This chain connects TRBV27 to TRBJ2-6, with TRBD2 identical over 8 bases. There are 19 residues in the CDR3. J lost 1 base, V lost 6 bases, and 14 bases had no gene match. Germline V gene sequence: CDR1 MNHEY, CDR2 SMNVEV (reference sequence). For the CDR3, the DNA is TGTGCCAGCAGCCCCTCAGCGGGAGAGCTCTTTTCTGGGGCCAACGTCCTGACTTTC. Amino acids: CASSPSAGELFSGANVLTF. Full variable domain (remainder filled in from reference TRBV27 and TRBJ2-6): EAQVTQNPRYLITVTGKKLTVTCSQNMNHEYMSWYRQDPGLGLRQIYYSMNVEVTDKGDVPEGYKVSRKEKRNFPLILESPSPNQTSLYFCASSPSAGELFSGANVLTFGAGSRLTVL.

This chain joins TRBV2 and TRBJ2-5; D remains unclear. Trimming took off 5 bases at V and 3 bases at J, with 7 bases between the two ends. This CDR3 is built from 12 residues. The germline CDR1 and CDR2 sequences are SNHLY and FYNNEI. CDR3 sequence reads: CASSIGEETQYF. CDR3 in DNA: TGTGCCAGCAGTATCGGCGAAGAGACCCAGTACTTC.

V gene TRBV9 combines with J gene TRBJ1-5; D is ambiguous. V was shortened by 2 bases and J by 0 bases, with 6 bases between the two germline ends. This CDR3 comprises 14 residues. Germline V gene sequence: CDR1 SGDLS, CDR2 YYNGEE. The CDR3 loop is CASSVYDSNQPQHF. The DNA for the CDR3 is TGTGCCAGCAGCGTTTACGATAGCAATCAGCCCCAGCATTTT.

This chain joins TRBV18 and TRBJ2-1; TRBD1 aligns across 9 bases. Germline trimming cut 4 bases from V and 9 bases from J; bases unmatched to any gene: 19. This CDR3 has 18 residues. Germline CDR1 and CDR2: KGHSH and LQKENI. For the CDR3, the DNA is TGTGCCAGCTCACAATATCCGGGACAGGGTTTACCTGGGTCTGAGCAGTTCTTC. It encodes CASSQYPGQGLPGSEQFF.

This chain uses TRBV9 with TRBJ2-2, with D tentatively TRBD2 (6 bases). This CDR3 comprises 13 residues. Germline V gives CDR1 SGDLS, CDR2 YYNGEE. The ends were cut back, 3 bases at V and 5 bases at J, with 8 bases in the middle. Written as DNA, the CDR3 is TGTGCCAGCAGCGAGGGGACTACCGGGGAGCTGTTTTTT. It yields the protein CASSEGTTGELFF.